This TCR beta chain originates from a study of shared clonotypes between healthy human individuals. Donors were Caucasian adults residing in Nashville, Tennessee, USA. The CDR3 runs to 10 residues. Germline CDR1 and CDR2: MDHEN and SYDVKM. Trimming took off 10 bases at V and 13 bases at J, with 13 bases between the two ends. Original handling: ImmunoSEQ output lacked quality scores and full-length reads, limiting matched filtering. Repertoires were generated with immunoSEQ multiplex PCR, while TCRdb's copy carries only in-frame clones and drops some. From that table come the V and J calls and clone size; the DNA was used to work out D and trimming. This repertoire shows about 1.5 million clones, around 95% found once; its top ten account for over 1%. Only a few counts were recorded for this clone.

The specimen was naive CD4+ T cells sorted from blood. Noted subset: CD45RA+ positively selected. The clonotype originates from a man aged 30 to 39 in good health. This chain joins TRBV28 and TRBJ1-4; TRBD1 might be the D (5 bases). The chain's CDR3 is CATLSGGLFF. CDR3 sequence (DNA): TGTGCCACCTTGTCGGGGGGACTGTTTTTT. The variable domain in full, with the rest retrieved from reference TRBV28 and TRBJ1-4, is DVKVTQSSRYLVKRTGEKVFLECVQDMDHENMFWYRQDPGLGLRLIYFSYDVKMKEKGDIPEGYSVSREKKERFSLILESASTNQTSMYLCATLSGGLFFGSGTQLSVL.